This record covers a single TCR beta chain. Its antigen is not known. At sampling all donors were nominally healthy, likely with unrecorded immune exposures. PCR involved 60 Vbeta and 13 Jbeta primers. The repertoire was sequenced with immunoSEQ multiplex PCR; TCRdb's copy has only in-frame clones and lacks some. The sample lists more than 95,000 clones, roughly 70% seen once, with 3% to 5% in the top ten. The CDR3 is made up of 16 amino acids. Germline CDR1 SGHRS, CDR2 YFSETQ. Deletions cut 4 bases from V and 0 bases from J, with 14 bases between. The sample is drawn from a study of cytomegalovirus exposure and HLA in healthy donors. Findings of the study overall: The investigators catalogued about 170 TCR beta chains as cytomegalovirus-associated. Researchers reported in a later analysis that common viral pathogens appeared linked to several top clusters. Sequencing had likely introduced a cluster of highly shared sequence variants as an artifact.

The rearrangement joins TRBV5-1 to TRBJ1-3, with D hard to call. The sequence was obtained from a man aged 35-49 years in good health and CMV-seropositive. The sample was PBMCs. CDR3 sequence reads: CASSLPGSSSGNTIYF. CDR3 nucleotide sequence: TGCGCCAGCAGCCTACCGGGGTCCAGCTCTGGAAACACCATATATTTT.